The 9 T cell receptor beta chains reported below all come from one sample, sequenced in a study of cytomegalovirus exposure and HLA in healthy donors. The PCR contained 60 Vbeta and 13 Jbeta primers. The table came from immunoSEQ multiplex PCR; TCRdb's copy has only in-frame clones and leaves some out. The sample yields roughly 180,000 clones, around 80% seen once. The specimen was PBMCs. The receptors shown here come from a woman aged 18-29 years in good health and CMV-seropositive.

The CDR3 spells CASSEAGHGNSPLHF. CDR3 in DNA: TGTGCCAGCAGTGAAGCGGGACATGGAAATTCACCCCTCCACTTT. This chain joins TRBV6-1 and TRBJ1-6; D might be TRBD1 (6 bases). The germline V gene has CDR1 MNHNS and CDR2 SASEGT. Trimming stripped 0 bases from V and 7 bases from J, with 10 bases between. The CDR3 consists of 15 residues.

The genes are TRBV6-4 and TRBJ2-3, with 13 nucleotides matching TRBD2. With 3 bases clipped from V and 2 bases from J, the junction kept 2 bases outside the gene matches. Germline CDR1 MRHNA, CDR2 SNTAGT. This CDR3 comprises 16 residues. CDR3: CASSEGTSGATDTQYF. DNA of the CDR3: TGTGCCAGCAGTGAAGGGACTAGCGGGGCCACAGATACGCAGTATTTT.

The rearrangement links TRBV9 to TRBJ2-3, with D uncertain. Trimming shortened V by 3 bases and J by 0 bases, and 8 bases separated the two germline ends. The CDR3 has 14 residues. Germline V CDR1 and CDR2: SGDLS, YYNGEE. CDR3 region: CASSDNLSTDTQYF. DNA of the CDR3: TGTGCCAGCAGCGACAACCTCAGCACAGATACGCAGTATTTT.

This clone appeared a single time. This chain uses TRBV7-8 with TRBJ1-1; 11 bases align to TRBD1. CDR3 length: 16 amino acids. Germline V gene sequence: CDR1 SGHVS, CDR2 FQNEAQ. V lost 2 bases, J lost 0 bases, and 2 bases stayed unmatched. This CDR3 is CASSLTGQGVNTEAFF. The CDR3, as DNA: TGTGCCAGCAGCTTAACGGGACAGGGGGTGAACACTGAAGCTTTCTTT. Looking up the rest from reference TRBV7-8 and TRBJ1-1 gives the full variable domain: GAGVSQSPRYKVAKRGQDVALRCDPISGHVSLFWYQQALGQGPEFLTYFQNEAQLDKSGLPSDRFFAERPEGSVSTLKIQRTQQEDSAVYLCASSLTGQGVNTEAFFGQGTRLTVV.

This clone was seen a handful of times. The chain has TRBV7-9 and TRBJ2-7, with D possibly matching TRBD2 (6 bases). V was shortened by 1 base and J by 6 bases, with 16 bases between the two germline ends. The CDR3 is 15 amino acids. Germline CDR1 and CDR2: SEHNR and FQNEAQ (reference sequence). The CDR3 sequence: CASSLVLGRQGEQYF. The CDR3 bases are TGTGCCAGCAGCTTAGTGTTGGGGAGGCAGGGCGAGCAGTACTTC. Drawing the rest from reference TRBV7-9 and TRBJ2-7, the complete variable domain is DTGVSQNPRHKITKRGQNVTFRCDPISEHNRLYWYRQTLGQGPEFLTYFQNEAQLEKSRLLSDRFSAERPKGSFSTLEIQRTEQGDSAMYLCASSLVLGRQGEQYFGPGTRLTVT.

The chain joins TRBV5-4 to TRBJ1-2, with a tentative D call TRBD1 (5 bases). CDR3 length equals 15 residues. The V end lost 0 bases, the J end lost 4 bases, and 13 bases lay between the germline ends. Looked up from germline, CDR1 is SGHNT and CDR2 is YYREEE (reference sequence). In DNA, the CDR3 is TGTGCCAGCAGCTTGGTGGGGGGTCGAAGCTATGGCTACACCTTC. Residues: CASSLVGGRSYGYTF.

The chain uses TRBV18 and TRBJ2-3, with 10 bases aligning to TRBD1. Trimming took 7 bases from V and 6 from J; bases not matched to a gene: 4. The CDR3 is 13 amino acids. The germline V gene encodes CDR1 KGHSH and CDR2 LQKENI. The CDR3 DNA follows: TGTGCCAGCTTACGGACAGGGGGTGATACGCAGTATTTT. Translated: CASLRTGGDTQYF.

This chain links TRBV7-2 with TRBJ2-3; 14 bases map to TRBD2. Germline V gene data show CDR1 as SGHTA and CDR2 as FQGNSA. The CDR3 consists of 16 residues. The junction had 8 bases not matched to a gene; V was cut back by 4 bases and J by 8 bases. CDR3 sequence reads: CASSSGLAGARVTQYF. The CDR3 nucleotides read TGTGCCAGCAGCTCGGGACTAGCGGGGGCCCGAGTTACGCAGTATTTT.

J is TRBJ1-5 and V is TRBV12-5; 7 nucleotides match TRBD1. Germline CDR1 LGHNT, CDR2 FRNRAP. The junction had 1 base not matched to a gene; V was cut back by 0 bases and J by 2 bases. CDR3 length: 15 amino acids. CDR3 nucleotide sequence: TGTGCTAGTGGTTTGGTTACAGGGGGCAATCAGCCCCAGCATTTT. This gives the protein CASGLVTGGNQPQHF.